A selection of T cell receptor beta chains follows, all from one sample in a study of T cell changes during pregnancy in multiple sclerosis. Measured with immunoSEQ multiplex PCR; TCRdb has only the in-frame clones, and not every one. The table includes 79,000 or so clones, around 94% detected once. The sample was CD4+ T cells from peripheral blood mononuclear cells, taken before pregnancy. The receptor source for this set is a female donor with multiple sclerosis, enrolled in a pregnancy study. Both conserved end residues are part of each CDR3. A D gene is named only where the DNA matches it firmly. Clone size, where shown, is once, few, many, or a class for clones that have expanded.

J gene,clone size,V gene,D gene,CDR3 DNA,CDR3 protein
TRBJ1-2,NA,TRBV7-2,NA,TGTGCCAGCAGCTCGGACAGTTTCGGCTACTATGGCTACACCTTC,CASSSDSFGYYGYTF
TRBJ2-7,NA,TRBV18,TRBD2,TGTGCCAGCTCATCAGGGACTAGCGGCTACGAGCAGTACTTC,CASSSGTSGYEQYF
TRBJ2-7,NA,TRBV11-2,NA,TGTGCCAGCAGCTTACAGGGCGGCTACGAGCAGTACTTC,CASSLQGGYEQYF
TRBJ1-1,NA,TRBV27,NA,TGTGCCAGCAGTACTCCGCCCGGGGGCACTGAAGCTTTCTTT,CASSTPPGGTEAFF
TRBJ2-3,NA,TRBV11-2,TRBD2,TGTGCCAGCAGCCTAGGACTAGCGGGGCCAGATACGCAGTATTTT,CASSLGLAGPDTQYF
TRBJ1-2,NA,TRBV28,NA,TGTGCCAGCAGTCTCGACAGGATACGTGGCTACACCTTC,CASSLDRIRGYTF
TRBJ1-5,once,TRBV5-8,NA,TGTGCCAGCAGCTCCACCTTCGACAGTTATAGCAATCAGCCCCAGCATTTT,CASSSTFDSYSNQPQHF
TRBJ1-1,NA,TRBV10-2,NA,TGCGCCAGCAGTGAGTCGAATCGGGCTTTCTTT,CASSESNRAFF
TRBJ1-2,once,TRBV6-1,TRBD1,TGTGCCAGCAGTGAAGAAGGACAGGGGACGCACTATGGCTACACCTTC,CASSEEGQGTHYGYTF
TRBJ2-3,NA,TRBV14,TRBD2,TGTGCCAGCAGCCACCTCACTAGCGGGATTTCAGATACGCAGTATTTT,CASSHLTSGISDTQYF
TRBJ2-6,NA,TRBV7-9,NA,TGTGCCAGCAGCGGCCGAGGTGGTTCTGGGGCCAACGTCCTGACTTTC,CASSGRGGSGANVLTF
TRBJ1-1,NA,TRBV6-5,NA,TGTGCCAGCAGTTACAGGGGGGAGGGGGCTTTCTTT,CASSYRGEGAFF
TRBJ1-3,NA,TRBV5-3,NA,TGTGCCAGAAGCCCCCCTAATGGGACATCTGGAAACACCATATATTTT,CARSPPNGTSGNTIYF
TRBJ1-2,once,TRBV6-1,TRBD1,TGTGCCAGCAGTGCGGGAGGGAGGACAGGTGGCTACACCTTC,CASSAGGRTGGYTF
TRBJ1-2,NA,TRBV29-1,TRBD1,TGCAGCGTCTCAACCAGGGGGGTGGGCTATGGCTACACCTTC,CSVSTRGVGYGYTF
TRBJ2-3,NA,TRBV19,TRBD2,TGTGCCAGTAGTCCCTTAGCGGGGCACACAGATACGCAGTATTTT,CASSPLAGHTDTQYF
TRBJ1-1,NA,TRBV6-1,NA,TGTGCCAGCACCTTTAACACTGAAGCTTTCTTT,CASTFNTEAFF
TRBJ2-5,once,TRBV5-1,NA,TGCGCCAGCAGCTCCCTAGGGGGGGGATACCAAGAGACCCAGTACTTC,CASSSLGGGYQETQYF
TRBJ2-7,NA,TRBV30,TRBD2,TGTGCCTGGAGTGTGGGAGGGCCCGAGCAGTACTTC,CAWSVGGPEQYF
TRBJ1-2,NA,TRBV20-1,NA,TGCAGTGCCAGGGGCCCTTATGGCTACACCTTC,CSARGPYGYTF
TRBJ1-3,few,TRBV5-5,NA,TGTGCCAGCAGCCTACCCTCTGGAAACACCATATATTTT,CASSLPSGNTIYF
TRBJ1-2,once,TRBV19,TRBD1,TGTGCCAGTAGTGTTCCGGGACAGGGAAACGGCTACACCTTC,CASSVPGQGNGYTF
TRBJ2-7,NA,TRBV18,NA,TGTGCCAGCTCACCTTCCGCTACTGGCGAGCAGTACTTC,CASSPSATGEQYF
TRBJ1-1,once,TRBV25-1,NA,TGTGCCAGCAGTGGATTCTCCGGGCAGGGAAATACTGAAGCTTTCTTT,CASSGFSGQGNTEAFF
TRBJ2-5,few,TRBV5-6,NA,TGTGCCAGCAGCTTTATGAAGGGGGTACGTGAGACCCAGTACTTC,CASSFMKGVRETQYF
TRBJ2-3,NA,TRBV5-4,TRBD2,TGTGCCAGCAGCTCCTCGGGGGGAACAGATACGCAGTATTTT,CASSSSGGTDTQYF